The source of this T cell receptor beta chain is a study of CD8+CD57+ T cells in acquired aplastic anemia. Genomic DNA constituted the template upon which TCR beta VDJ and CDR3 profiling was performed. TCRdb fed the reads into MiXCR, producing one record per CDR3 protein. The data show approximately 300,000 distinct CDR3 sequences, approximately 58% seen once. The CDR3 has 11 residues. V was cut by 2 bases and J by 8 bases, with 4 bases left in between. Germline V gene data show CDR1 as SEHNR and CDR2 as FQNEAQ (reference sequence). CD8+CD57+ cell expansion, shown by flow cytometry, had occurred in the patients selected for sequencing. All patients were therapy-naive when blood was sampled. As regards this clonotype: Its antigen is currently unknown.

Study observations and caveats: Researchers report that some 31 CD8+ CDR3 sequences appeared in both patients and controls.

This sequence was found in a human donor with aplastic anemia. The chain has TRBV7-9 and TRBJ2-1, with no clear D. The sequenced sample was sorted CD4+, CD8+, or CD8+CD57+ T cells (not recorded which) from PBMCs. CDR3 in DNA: TGTGCCAGCAGCTTATATGATGAGCAGTTCTTC. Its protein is CASSLYDEQFF.